This T cell receptor (beta chain) was obtained from a study of CD8+ T cells in alopecia areata. Whole-study context: Oral tofacitinib, 5 to 10 mg twice daily, was given in an open-label trial. Tofacitinib exposure lasted 6 to 18 months, followed by 6 months off drug. Whole-study results and caveats: In lesional scalp, particularly from alopecia totalis/universalis, clonality was higher than in normal scalp.

V shed 3 bases and J 9 bases; nucleotides not matched to a gene: 11. CDR3 size: 17 residues. CDR1 and CDR2 from the germline V gene are SGDLS and YYNGEE. A word on this clone: Its antigen is not identified.

Extraction of RNA preceded its reverse transcription into cDNA, which served as the sequencing template. The method was immunoSEQ multiplex PCR; TCRdb's version includes in-frame clones alone and lacks a portion of them. The data hold about 150,000 clones, with under 60% observed a single time. Sorted out of PBMCs were CD4+ T cells and CD8+ T cells. This receptor was identified in a human donor with alopecia areata. The chain combines TRBV9 with TRBJ2-1; TRBD2 matches 14 bases. The sequencing used CD8+ T cells sorted from blood, collected at week 0. As DNA, the CDR3 is TGTGCCAGCAGCGAGGGACTAGCGGGGGTCCCTTCCGCTGAGCAGTTCTTC. Translated, it gives CASSEGLAGVPSAEQFF. Full variable domain (missing parts from reference TRBV9 and TRBJ2-1): DSGVTQTPKHLITATGQRVTLRCSPRSGDLSVYWYQQSLDQGLQFLIQYYNGEERAKGNILERFSAQQFPDLHSELNLSSLELGDSALYFCASSEGLAGVPSAEQFFGPGTRLTVL.